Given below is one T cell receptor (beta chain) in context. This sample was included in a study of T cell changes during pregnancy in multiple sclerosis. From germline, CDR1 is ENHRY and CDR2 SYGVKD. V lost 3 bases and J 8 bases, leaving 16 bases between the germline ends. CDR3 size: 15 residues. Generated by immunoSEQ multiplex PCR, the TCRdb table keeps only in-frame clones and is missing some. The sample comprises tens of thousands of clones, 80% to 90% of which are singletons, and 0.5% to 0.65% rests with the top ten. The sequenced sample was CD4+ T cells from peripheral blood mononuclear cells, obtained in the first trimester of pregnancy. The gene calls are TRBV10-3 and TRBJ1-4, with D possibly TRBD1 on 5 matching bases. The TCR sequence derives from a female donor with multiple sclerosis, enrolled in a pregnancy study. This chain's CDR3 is CAISDGPQGREKLFF. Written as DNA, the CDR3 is TGTGCCATCAGTGACGGGCCCCAGGGTAGGGAAAAACTGTTTTTT.